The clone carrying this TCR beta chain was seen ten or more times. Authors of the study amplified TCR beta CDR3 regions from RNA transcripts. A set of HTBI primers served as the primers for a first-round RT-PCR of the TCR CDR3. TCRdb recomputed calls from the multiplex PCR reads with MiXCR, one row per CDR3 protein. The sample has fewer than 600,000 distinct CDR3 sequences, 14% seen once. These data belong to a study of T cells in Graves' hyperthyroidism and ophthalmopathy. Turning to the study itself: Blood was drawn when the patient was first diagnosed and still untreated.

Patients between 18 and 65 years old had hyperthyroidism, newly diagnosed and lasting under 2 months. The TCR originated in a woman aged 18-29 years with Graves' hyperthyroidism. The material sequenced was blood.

The DNA of the CDR3 is TGTGCCAGCAGTTCCGGGAGCTTCACTGAAGCTTTCTTT. It translates to CASSSGSFTEAFF. The chain combines TRBV12-3 or TRBV12-4 with TRBJ1-1, with D hard to call. The CDR3 runs to 13 residues. With 4 bases removed from V and 4 bases from J, the gap between germline ends came to 10 bases.